This entry lists 5 T cell receptor beta chains sequenced from one sample in a study of shared clonotypes between healthy human individuals. Repertoires were generated with immunoSEQ multiplex PCR, while TCRdb's copy carries only in-frame clones and drops some. The top ten clones hold roughly 0.36% of a sample with under 1,900,000 clones, approximately 98.5% of them seen once. Input material: naive CD4+ T cells sorted from blood. The subset denotes: CD45RA+ positively selected. These receptors were obtained from a man under 40 in good health.

This chain links TRBV18 with TRBJ1-5; D call uncertain. Per the germline V gene, CDR1 is KGHSH and CDR2 is LQKENI. The CDR3 contains 16 residues. Trimming stripped 1 base from V and 0 bases from J, with 10 bases between. CDR3 region: CASSPLPPYSNQPQHF. The CDR3 bases are TGTGCCAGCTCACCACTTCCCCCTTATAGCAATCAGCCCCAGCATTTT.

The chain uses TRBV25-1 and TRBJ2-7, with TRBD1 identical over 8 bases. J was trimmed by 3 bases and V by 5 bases; bases with no gene match: 6. In germline, CDR1 is MGHDK, CDR2 SYGVNS. The length of the CDR3 is 14 residues. The CDR3 here is CASSLDRVNYEQYF. CDR3 in DNA: TGTGCCAGCAGTCTGGACAGGGTAAACTACGAGCAGTACTTC.

The J gene is TRBJ2-7, the V gene TRBV7-2, with a weak D call TRBD2 (6 bases). The CDR3 totals 16 residues. Per the germline V gene, CDR1 is SGHTA and CDR2 is FQGNSA. V dropped 2 bases and J dropped 9 bases, with 23 bases sitting between them. The CDR3 DNA reads as TGTGCCAGCAGCTTACGAGGGTGGGAGGCCTCCGTTGGGCAGTACTTC. Protein sequence: CASSLRGWEASVGQYF.

This rearrangement joins TRBV7-3 to TRBJ2-1; D unresolved. V dropped 4 bases and J dropped 0 bases, with 13 bases sitting between them. The CDR3 has 16 amino acids. Germline values: CDR1 SGHTA, CDR2 FQGTGA. For the CDR3, the DNA is TGTGCCAGCAGCTCGCAGATTACGAGCTCCTACAATGAGCAGTTCTTC. Translation: CASSSQITSSYNEQFF.

The V gene is TRBV12-5, the J gene TRBJ2-3; possibly TRBD2 for D (5 bases). In germline, CDR1 is LGHNT, CDR2 FRNRAP. V was shortened by 0 bases and J by 2 bases, with 24 bases between the two germline ends. The CDR3 is made up of 20 amino acids. The CDR3 DNA is TGTGCTAGTGGTTTGGTCACGGACTTAGACCACGCGAGGGCCACAGATACGCAGTATTTT. Its translation: CASGLVTDLDHARATDTQYF.